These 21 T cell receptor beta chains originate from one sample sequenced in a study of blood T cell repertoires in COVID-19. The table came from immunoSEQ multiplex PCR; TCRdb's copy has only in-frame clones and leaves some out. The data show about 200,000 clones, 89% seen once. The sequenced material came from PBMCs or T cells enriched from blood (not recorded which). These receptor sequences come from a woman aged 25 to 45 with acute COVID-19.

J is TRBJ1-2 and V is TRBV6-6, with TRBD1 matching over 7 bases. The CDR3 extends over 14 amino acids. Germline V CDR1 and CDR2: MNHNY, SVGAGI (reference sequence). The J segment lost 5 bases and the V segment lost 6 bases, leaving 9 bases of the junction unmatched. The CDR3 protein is CASSRSTGRYGYTF. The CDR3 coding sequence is TGTGCCAGCAGCCGATCGACAGGGAGGTATGGCTACACCTTC.

CDR3 DNA: TGTGCCAGCACCAGTGCGGGGATGGGCACCGGGGAGCTGTTTTTT. It translates to CASTSAGMGTGELFF. The rearrangement uses TRBV6-6 and TRBJ2-2; D may be TRBD2 (6 bases). Trimming pared 7 bases from V and 4 bases from J, leaving 16 bases between. The CDR3 consists of 15 residues. In germline, CDR1 is MNHNY, CDR2 SVGAGI (reference sequence).

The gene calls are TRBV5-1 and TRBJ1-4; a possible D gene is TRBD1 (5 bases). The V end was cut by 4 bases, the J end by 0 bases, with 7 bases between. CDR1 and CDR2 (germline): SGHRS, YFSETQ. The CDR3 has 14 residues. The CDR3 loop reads CASSPRATNEKLFF. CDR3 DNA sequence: TGCGCCAGCAGCCCCAGGGCAACTAATGAAAAACTGTTTTTT.

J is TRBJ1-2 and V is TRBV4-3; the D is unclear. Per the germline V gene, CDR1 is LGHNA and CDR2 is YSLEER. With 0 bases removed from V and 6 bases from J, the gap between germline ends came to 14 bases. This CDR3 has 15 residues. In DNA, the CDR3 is TGCGCCAGCAGCCAAGATCTAGAGGGCATCGATGGCTACACCTTC. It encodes CASSQDLEGIDGYTF.

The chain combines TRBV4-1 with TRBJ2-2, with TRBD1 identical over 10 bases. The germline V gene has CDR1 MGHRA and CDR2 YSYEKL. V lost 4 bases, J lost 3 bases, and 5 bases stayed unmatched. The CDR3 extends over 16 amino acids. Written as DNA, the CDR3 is TGCGCCAGCAGCCCATCCGGGACAGGGGACACCGGGGAGCTGTTTTTT. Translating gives CASSPSGTGDTGELFF.

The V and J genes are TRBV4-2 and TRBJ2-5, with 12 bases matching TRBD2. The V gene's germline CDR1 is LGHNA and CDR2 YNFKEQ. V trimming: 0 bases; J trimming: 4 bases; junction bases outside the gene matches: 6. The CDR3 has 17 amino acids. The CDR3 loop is CASSQDGPSGGGETQYF. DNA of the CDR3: TGTGCCAGCAGCCAAGATGGGCCTAGCGGGGGGGGAGAGACCCAGTACTTC.

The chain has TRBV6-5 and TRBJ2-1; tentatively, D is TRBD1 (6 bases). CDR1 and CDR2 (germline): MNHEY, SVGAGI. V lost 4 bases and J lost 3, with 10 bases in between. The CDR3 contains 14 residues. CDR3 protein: CASSSGTFYNEQFF. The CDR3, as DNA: TGTGCCAGCAGTTCCGGGACATTCTACAATGAGCAGTTCTTC.

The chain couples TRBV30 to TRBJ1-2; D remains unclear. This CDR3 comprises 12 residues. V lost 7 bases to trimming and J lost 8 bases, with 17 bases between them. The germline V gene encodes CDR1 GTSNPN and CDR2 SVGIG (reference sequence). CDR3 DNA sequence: TGTGCCTCGTCCGGGATCTCGGGAGGCTACACCTTC. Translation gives CASSGISGGYTF.

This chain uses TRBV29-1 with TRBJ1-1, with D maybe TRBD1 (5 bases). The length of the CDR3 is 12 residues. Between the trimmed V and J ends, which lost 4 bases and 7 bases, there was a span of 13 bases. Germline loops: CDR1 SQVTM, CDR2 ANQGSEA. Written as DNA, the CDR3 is TGCAGCGTTGTTAGGCAGGGCCGTGAAGCTTTCTTT. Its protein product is CSVVRQGREAFF.

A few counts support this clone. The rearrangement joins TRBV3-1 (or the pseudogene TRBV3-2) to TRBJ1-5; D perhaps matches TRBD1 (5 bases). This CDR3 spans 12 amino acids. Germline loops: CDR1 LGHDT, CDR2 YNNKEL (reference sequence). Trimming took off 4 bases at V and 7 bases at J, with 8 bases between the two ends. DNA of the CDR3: TGTGCCAGCAGCCGGCGGGGGCAGCCCCAGCATTTT. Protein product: CASSRRGQPQHF.

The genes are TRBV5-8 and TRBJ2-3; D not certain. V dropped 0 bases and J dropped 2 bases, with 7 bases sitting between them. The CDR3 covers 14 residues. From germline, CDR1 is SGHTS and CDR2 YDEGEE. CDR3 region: CASSLAPITDTQYF. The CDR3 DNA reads TGTGCCAGCAGCTTGGCCCCTATCACAGATACGCAGTATTTT.

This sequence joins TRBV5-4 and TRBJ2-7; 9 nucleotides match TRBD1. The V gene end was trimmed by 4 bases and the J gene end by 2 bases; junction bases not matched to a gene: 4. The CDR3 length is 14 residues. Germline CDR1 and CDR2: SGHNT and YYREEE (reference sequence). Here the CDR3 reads CASSNRDRAYEQYF. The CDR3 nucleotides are TGTGCCAGCAGCAACCGGGACAGGGCCTACGAGCAGTACTTC.

The CDR3 region has the DNA TGTGCCAGCAGCTTGACGGACAGGGGCCCCACTGAAGCTTTCTTT. Residues: CASSLTDRGPTEAFF. The chain joins TRBV5-5 to TRBJ1-1; 9 bases are shared with TRBD1. Trimming cost V 1 base and J 4 bases; bases outside gene matches: 5. This CDR3 comprises 15 residues. Germline CDR1 is SGHKS and CDR2 is YYEKEE (reference sequence).

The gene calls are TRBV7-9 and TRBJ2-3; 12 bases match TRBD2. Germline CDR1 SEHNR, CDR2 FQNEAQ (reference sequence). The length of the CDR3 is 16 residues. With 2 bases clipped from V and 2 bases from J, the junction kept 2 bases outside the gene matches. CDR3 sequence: CASSLTSGGPTDTQYF. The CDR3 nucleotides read TGTGCCAGCAGCTTAACTAGCGGGGGGCCCACAGATACGCAGTATTTT.

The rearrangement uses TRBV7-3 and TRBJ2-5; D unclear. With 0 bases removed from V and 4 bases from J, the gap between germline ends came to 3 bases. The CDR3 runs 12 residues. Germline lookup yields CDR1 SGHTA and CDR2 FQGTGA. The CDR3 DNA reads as TGTGCCAGCAGCTTAACGAGAGAGACCCAGTACTTC. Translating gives CASSLTRETQYF.

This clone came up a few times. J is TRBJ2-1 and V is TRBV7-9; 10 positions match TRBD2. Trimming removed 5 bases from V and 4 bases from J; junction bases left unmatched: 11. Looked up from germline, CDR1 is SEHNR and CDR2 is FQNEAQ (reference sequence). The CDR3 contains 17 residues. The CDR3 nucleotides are TGTGCCAGCAGCCCCGGGGGTAGCGGGGGGATGTACAATGAGCAGTTCTTC. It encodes CASSPGGSGGMYNEQFF.

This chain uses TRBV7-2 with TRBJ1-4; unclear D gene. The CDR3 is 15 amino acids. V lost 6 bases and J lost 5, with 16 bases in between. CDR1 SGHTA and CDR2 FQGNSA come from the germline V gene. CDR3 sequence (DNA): TGTGCCAGCAGTCCAACCGGGGAACGGAATGAAAAACTGTTTTTT. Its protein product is CASSPTGERNEKLFF.

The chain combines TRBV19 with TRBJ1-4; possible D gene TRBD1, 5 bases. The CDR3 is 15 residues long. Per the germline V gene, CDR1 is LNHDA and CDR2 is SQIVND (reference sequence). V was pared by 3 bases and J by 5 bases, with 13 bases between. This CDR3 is CASSIPLSGNEKLFF. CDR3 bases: TGTGCCAGTAGTATCCCCCTCTCAGGGAATGAAAAACTGTTTTTT.

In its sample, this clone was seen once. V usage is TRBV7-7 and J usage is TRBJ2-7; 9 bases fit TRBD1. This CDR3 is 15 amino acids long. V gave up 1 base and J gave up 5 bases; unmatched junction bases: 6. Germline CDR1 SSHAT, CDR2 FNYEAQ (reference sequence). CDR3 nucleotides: TGTGCCAGCAGCTTAGGTACAGGGGGCGCAGACGAGCAGTACTTC. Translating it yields CASSLGTGGADEQYF.

CDR3 amino acids: CASSLPSSGGVYNEQFF. The CDR3, as DNA: TGTGCCAGCAGTCTTCCCAGCAGCGGGGGTGTATACAATGAGCAGTTCTTC. This chain joins TRBV6-9 and TRBJ2-1; TRBD2 matches at 8 bases. This CDR3 spans 17 amino acids. The germline CDR1 and CDR2 sequences are MNHGY and SVAAGI. After removal of 5 bases from V and 4 bases from J, the junction contained 13 bases not matched to a gene.

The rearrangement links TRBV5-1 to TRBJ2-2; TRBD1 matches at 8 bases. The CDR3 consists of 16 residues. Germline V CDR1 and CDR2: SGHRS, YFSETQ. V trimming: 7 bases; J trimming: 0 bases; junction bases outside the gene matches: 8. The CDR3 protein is CASETGGFANTGELFF. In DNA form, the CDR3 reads TGCGCCAGCGAAACAGGGGGATTCGCGAACACCGGGGAGCTGTTTTTT.